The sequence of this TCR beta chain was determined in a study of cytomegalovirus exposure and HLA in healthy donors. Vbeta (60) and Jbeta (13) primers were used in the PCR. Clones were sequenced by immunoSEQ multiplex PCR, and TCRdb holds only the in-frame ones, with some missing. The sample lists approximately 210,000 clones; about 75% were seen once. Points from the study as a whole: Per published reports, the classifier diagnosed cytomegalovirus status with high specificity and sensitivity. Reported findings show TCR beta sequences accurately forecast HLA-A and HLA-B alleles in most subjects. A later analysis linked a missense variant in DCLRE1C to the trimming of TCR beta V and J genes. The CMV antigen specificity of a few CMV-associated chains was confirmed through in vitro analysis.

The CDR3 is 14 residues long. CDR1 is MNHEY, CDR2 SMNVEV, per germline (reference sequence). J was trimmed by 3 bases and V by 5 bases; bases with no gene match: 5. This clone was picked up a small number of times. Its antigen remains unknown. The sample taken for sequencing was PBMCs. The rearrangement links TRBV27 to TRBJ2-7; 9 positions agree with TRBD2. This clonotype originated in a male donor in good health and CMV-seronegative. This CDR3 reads CASSLASGIYEQYF. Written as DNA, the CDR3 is TGTGCCAGCAGTCTTGCTAGCGGGATCTACGAGCAGTACTTC.